Listed here are 8 T cell receptor beta chains from one sample, sequenced in a study of cytomegalovirus exposure and HLA in healthy donors. 13 Jbeta primers and 60 Vbeta primers were used for the PCR. Method: immunoSEQ multiplex PCR; TCRdb's copy keeps in-frame clones and lacks some. The data show 180,000 or so clones, around 83% seen once. The specimen was PBMCs. These TCRs come from a woman aged 50 to 60 in good health and CMV-seropositive.

The chain couples TRBV7-2 to TRBJ2-2; 12 bases map to TRBD1. Losses at the gene ends were 3 bases for V and 7 bases for J; bases not matched to a gene: 9. CDR3 length equals 17 residues. Germline CDR1 is SGHTA and CDR2 is FQGNSA. DNA for the CDR3: TGTGCCAGCAGCTTTACCCGGGACAGGGGGCGGAGCGGGGAGCTGTTTTTT. As protein: CASSFTRDRGRSGELFF.

The V gene is TRBV7-2, the J gene TRBJ1-2; 8 bases are shared with TRBD1. Germline V gives CDR1 SGHTA, CDR2 FQGNSA. With 5 bases clipped from V and 4 bases from J, the junction kept 6 bases outside the gene matches. The CDR3 covers 14 residues. CDR3 DNA: TGTGCCAGCAGCCAGGGACAGGCAGTCTATGGCTACACCTTC. Amino acids: CASSQGQAVYGYTF.

This clone is a singleton in its sample. This chain links TRBV7-9 with TRBJ1-4; D ambiguous. Germline CDR1 is SEHNR and CDR2 is FQNEAQ (reference sequence). The CDR3 contains 13 residues. V lost 2 bases and J lost 3, with 4 bases in between. The CDR3 DNA follows: TGTGCCAGCAGCTTACCTCCTAATGAAAAACTGTTTTTT. The encoded protein is CASSLPPNEKLFF. The full variable domain, rest sourced from reference TRBV7-9 and TRBJ1-4, is DTGVSQNPRHKITKRGQNVTFRCDPISEHNRLYWYRQTLGQGPEFLTYFQNEAQLEKSRLLSDRFSAERPKGSFSTLEIQRTEQGDSAMYLCASSLPPNEKLFFGSGTQLSVL.

This clone occurred once. One end of the junction fails to match germline, which may point to a read error. The chain has TRBV7-9 and TRBJ2-1, with D possibly TRBD2 on 5 matching bases. Looked up from germline, CDR1 is SEHNR and CDR2 is FQNEAQ (reference sequence). There are 18 residues in the CDR3. Written as DNA, the CDR3 is TGTTCCAGCAGCAGTCTAGCTCTTACCAGGAGCTCCTACAATGAGCAGTTCTTC. This translates into CSSSSLALTRSSYNEQFF. Complete variable domain (other parts from reference TRBV7-9 and TRBJ2-1): DTGVSQNPRHKITKRGQNVTFRCDPISEHNRLYWYRQTLGQGPEFLTYFQNEAQLEKSRLLSDRFSAERPKGSFSTLEIQRTEQGDSAMYLCSSSSLALTRSSYNEQFFGPGTRLTVL.

The V and J genes are TRBV4-1 and TRBJ2-7, with TRBD2 matching over 10 bases. V was pared by 2 bases and J by 0 bases, with 4 bases of the junction left unmatched. CDR1 is MGHRA, CDR2 YSYEKL, per germline. The CDR3 extends over 16 amino acids. DNA of the CDR3: TGCGCCAGCAGCCAAACCACTAGCGGGGTCTCCTACGAGCAGTACTTC. Residues: CASSQTTSGVSYEQYF.

The rearrangement links TRBV10-1 to TRBJ2-1; TRBD2 might be the D (6 bases). Germline CDR1 reads WNHNN; CDR2 reads SYGVQD (reference sequence). The CDR3 is made up of 13 amino acids. V was shortened by 4 bases and J by 7 bases, with 11 bases between the two germline ends. CDR3 sequence reads: CASSGGTPNEQFF. CDR3 DNA sequence: TGCGCCAGCAGTGGCGGGACTCCTAATGAGCAGTTCTTC.

J is TRBJ2-2 and V is TRBV7-2; 8 nucleotides match TRBD2. Germline V lookup: CDR1 SGHTA, CDR2 FQGNSA. Trimming took 7 bases from V and 2 from J; bases not matched to a gene: 3. The CDR3 has 14 amino acids. The CDR3 protein is CASTRGANTGELFF. Written as DNA, the CDR3 is TGTGCCAGCACGCGGGGGGCCAACACCGGGGAGCTGTTTTTT.

The V gene is TRBV6-1, the J gene TRBJ1-2, with 10 bases identical to TRBD1. The CDR3 runs to 15 residues. Germline lookup yields CDR1 MNHNS and CDR2 SASEGT. V dropped 1 base and J dropped 2; count of bases not matched to a gene: 1. The CDR3 here is CASSEGGQGNYGYTF. CDR3 DNA sequence: TGTGCCAGCAGTGAAGGGGGACAGGGGAACTATGGCTACACCTTC.